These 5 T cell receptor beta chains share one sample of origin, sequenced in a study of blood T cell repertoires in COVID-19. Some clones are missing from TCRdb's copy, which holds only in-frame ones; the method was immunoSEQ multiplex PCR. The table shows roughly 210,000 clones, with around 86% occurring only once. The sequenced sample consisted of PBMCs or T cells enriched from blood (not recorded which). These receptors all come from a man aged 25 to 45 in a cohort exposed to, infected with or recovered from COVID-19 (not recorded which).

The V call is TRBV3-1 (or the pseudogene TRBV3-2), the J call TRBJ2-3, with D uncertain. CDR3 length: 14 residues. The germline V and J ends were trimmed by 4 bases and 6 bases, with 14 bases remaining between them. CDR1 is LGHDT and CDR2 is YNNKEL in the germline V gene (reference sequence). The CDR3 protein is CASSRLTRYDTQYF. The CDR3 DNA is TGTGCCAGCAGCCGACTGACCAGATACGATACGCAGTATTTT.

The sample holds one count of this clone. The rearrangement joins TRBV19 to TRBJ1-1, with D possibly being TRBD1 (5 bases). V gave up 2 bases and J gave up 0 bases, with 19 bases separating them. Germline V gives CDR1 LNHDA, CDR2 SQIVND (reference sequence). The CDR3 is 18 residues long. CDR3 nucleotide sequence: TGTGCCAGTAGTATATTAAGGGACCCGGGGGTCATGAACACTGAAGCTTTCTTT. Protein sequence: CASSILRDPGVMNTEAFF. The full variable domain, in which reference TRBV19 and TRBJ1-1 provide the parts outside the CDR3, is DGGITQSPKYLFRKEGQNVTLSCEQNLNHDAMYWYRQDPGQGLRLIYYSQIVNDFQKGDIAEGYSVSREKKESFPLTVTSAQKNPTAFYLCASSILRDPGVMNTEAFFGQGTRLTVV.

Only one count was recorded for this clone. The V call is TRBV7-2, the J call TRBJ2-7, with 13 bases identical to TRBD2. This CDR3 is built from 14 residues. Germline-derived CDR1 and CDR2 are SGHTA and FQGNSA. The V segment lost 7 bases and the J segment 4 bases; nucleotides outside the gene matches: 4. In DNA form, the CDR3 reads TGTGCCAGCATCCGGACTAGCGGGAGTTACGAGCAGTACTTC. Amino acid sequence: CASIRTSGSYEQYF. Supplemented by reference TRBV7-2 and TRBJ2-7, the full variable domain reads GAGVSQSPSNKVTEKGKDVELRCDPISGHTALYWYRQSLGQGLEFLIYFQGNSAPDKSGLPSDRFSAERTGGSVSTLTIQRTQQEDSAVYLCASIRTSGSYEQYFGPGTRLTVT.

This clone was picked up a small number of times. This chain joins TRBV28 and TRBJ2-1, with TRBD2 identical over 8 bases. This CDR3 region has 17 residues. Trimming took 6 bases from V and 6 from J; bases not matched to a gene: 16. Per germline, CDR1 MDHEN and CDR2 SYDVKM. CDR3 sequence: CASSLPGLGSGGNEQFF. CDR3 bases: TGTGCCAGCAGCCTACCGGGACTAGGAAGCGGGGGCAATGAGCAGTTCTTC.

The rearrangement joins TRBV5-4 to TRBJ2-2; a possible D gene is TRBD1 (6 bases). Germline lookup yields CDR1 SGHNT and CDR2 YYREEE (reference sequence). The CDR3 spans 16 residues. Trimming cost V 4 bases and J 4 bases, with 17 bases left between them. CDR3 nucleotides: TGTGCCAGCAGCCCCCTACCGACAGGAACCACCGGGGAGCTGTTTTTT. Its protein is CASSPLPTGTTGELFF.